These 25 T cell receptor beta chains originate from one sample sequenced in a study of blood T cell repertoires in COVID-19. Sequenced by immunoSEQ multiplex PCR; TCRdb stores in-frame clones only, minus some. The sample holds over 250,000 clones, approximately 90% seen once. Sequenced: PBMCs or T cells enriched from blood (not recorded which). These receptors all stem from a woman aged 55-69 years in a cohort exposed to, infected with or recovered from COVID-19 (not recorded which).

V gene TRBV9 combines with J gene TRBJ2-7, with 15 positions matching TRBD2. Trimming removed 0 bases from V and 5 bases from J; junction bases left unmatched: 0. There are 15 residues in the CDR3. Germline CDR1 SGDLS, CDR2 YYNGEE. CDR3 sequence (DNA): TGTGCCAGCAGCGTAGGGACTAGCGGGAGGGACGAGCAGTACTTC. Its translation: CASSVGTSGRDEQYF.

The chain is built from TRBV28 and TRBJ2-7; D is possibly TRBD2 (6 bases). CDR1 is MDHEN and CDR2 is SYDVKM in the germline V gene. The CDR3 is 15 amino acids. V lost 4 bases and J 0 bases, leaving 13 bases between the germline ends. CDR3 sequence reads: CASSSLGGSSYEQYF. The CDR3 DNA follows: TGTGCCAGCAGTTCGTTGGGGGGAAGCTCCTACGAGCAGTACTTC.

CDR3 nucleotides: TGTGCCAGCAGCGCAACATCGGGACTGGGCTACAATGAGCAGTTCTTC. It specifies CASSATSGLGYNEQFF. This chain joins TRBV7-2 and TRBJ2-1; possible D gene TRBD2, 6 bases. CDR3 size: 16 residues. Between the trimmed V and J ends, which lost 5 bases and 3 bases, there was a span of 17 bases. Germline values: CDR1 SGHTA, CDR2 FQGNSA.

The genes are TRBV6-6 and TRBJ1-2; 10 positions match TRBD1. The CDR3 has 15 residues. The V gene end was trimmed by 5 bases and the J gene end by 2 bases; junction bases not matched to a gene: 5. Germline V gene data show CDR1 as MNHNY and CDR2 as SVGAGI (reference sequence). The CDR3 DNA follows: TGTGCCAGCAGTCTTCCGGGACAGGGGAACTATGGCTACACCTTC. It encodes CASSLPGQGNYGYTF.

With regard to this clone: Other DNA sequences within the sample encode an identical CDR3. V usage is TRBV18 and J usage is TRBJ1-1; unclear D gene. The germline CDR1 and CDR2 sequences are KGHSH and LQKENI. There are 11 residues in the CDR3. V was clipped by 4 bases and J by 2 bases, with 2 bases between them. The CDR3 DNA follows: TGTGCCAGCTCACTAAACACTGAAGCTTTCTTT. Its protein is CASSLNTEAFF.

This clone has just one count. Here the CDR3 DNA reads TGCGCCAGCAGCTTCGGGGACGGGGGGGCGTATGGCTACACCTTC. Translation gives CASSFGDGGAYGYTF. This sequence joins TRBV5-1 and TRBJ1-2, with D perhaps TRBD1 (6 bases). V dropped 2 bases and J dropped 5 bases, with 16 bases sitting between them. Germline assignment: CDR1 SGHRS and CDR2 YFSETQ. The length of the CDR3 is 15 residues. The full variable domain, its missing parts supplied by reference TRBV5-1 and TRBJ1-2, is KAGVTQTPRYLIKTRGQQVTLSCSPISGHRSVSWYQQTPGQGLQFLFEYFSETQRNKGNFPGRFSGRQFSNSRSEMNVSTLELGDSALYLCASSFGDGGAYGYTFGSGTRLTVV.

This rearrangement joins TRBV6-2 or TRBV6-3 to TRBJ2-2; 7 bases fit TRBD2. V dropped 5 bases and J dropped 1; count of bases not matched to a gene: 1. Germline V gene data show CDR1 as MNHEY and CDR2 as SVGEGT. This CDR3 has 14 amino acids. The DNA of the CDR3 is TGTGCCAGCAGTAGGACTAGGAACACCGGGGAGCTGTTTTTT. It specifies CASSRTRNTGELFF.

The chain is built from TRBV6-6 and TRBJ1-2; 7 bases agree with TRBD1. This CDR3 is built from 14 residues. Germline CDR1 MNHNY, CDR2 SVGAGI (reference sequence). With 6 bases clipped from V and 4 bases from J, the junction kept 8 bases outside the gene matches. The CDR3 sequence: CASRQTGSIYGYTF. In nucleotides, the CDR3 is TGTGCCAGCAGGCAGACAGGGAGTATCTATGGCTACACCTTC.

This rearrangement joins TRBV6-5 to TRBJ1-1, with D unresolved. Trimming shortened V by 6 bases and J by 3 bases, and 14 bases separated the two germline ends. The CDR3 is made up of 14 amino acids. The germline gives CDR1 MNHEY, CDR2 SVGAGI. CDR3 protein: CASSPRQSYTEAFF. In DNA, the CDR3 is TGTGCCAGCAGCCCCCGACAAAGTTACACTGAAGCTTTCTTT.

The chain joins TRBV4-2 to TRBJ2-1, with 7 nucleotides matching TRBD2. This CDR3 region has 17 residues. V dropped 2 bases and J dropped 5; count of bases not matched to a gene: 12. Germline loops: CDR1 LGHNA, CDR2 YNFKEQ. CDR3: CASSQTTLAQRNNEQFF. The CDR3 bases are TGTGCCAGCAGCCAAACTACACTAGCGCAGAGGAACAATGAGCAGTTCTTC.

This chain uses TRBV11-3 with TRBJ1-1; 8 nucleotides align to TRBD1. Germline-derived CDR1 and CDR2 are SGHNT and YENEEA. CDR3 length: 15 amino acids. V lost 5 bases, J lost 1 base, and 6 bases stayed unmatched. DNA of the CDR3: TGTGCCAGCAGCCGTACAGGGGGTCGGAACACTGAAGCTTTCTTT. Translating it yields CASSRTGGRNTEAFF.

The rearrangement links TRBV28 to TRBJ2-1; the D gene is possibly TRBD1 (5 bases). The V end was cut by 6 bases, the J end by 0 bases, with 12 bases between. The germline V gene encodes CDR1 MDHEN and CDR2 SYDVKM. There are 15 residues in the CDR3. For the CDR3, the DNA is TGTGCCAGCAGCCCCGTCAGGGTCTCCTACAATGAGCAGTTCTTC. This translates into CASSPVRVSYNEQFF.

The V gene is TRBV4-3, the J gene TRBJ1-4; weak D call: TRBD1 (6 bases). The CDR3 loop spans 15 amino acids. Trimming left V 1 base short and J 3 bases short, with 9 bases between. CDR1 is LGHNA and CDR2 is YSLEER in the germline V gene. The CDR3 here is CASSQGAGANEKLFF. The CDR3 nucleotides read TGCGCCAGCAGCCAAGGGGCAGGGGCTAATGAAAAACTGTTTTTT.

The chain combines TRBV9 with TRBJ2-1; 7 nucleotides match TRBD1. The CDR3 runs to 16 residues. The ends lost 1 base at V and 7 bases at J; junction bases unmatched: 11. Looked up from germline, CDR1 is SGDLS and CDR2 is YYNGEE. The CDR3 spells CASSVTEGARINEQFF. CDR3 nucleotide sequence: TGTGCCAGCAGCGTAACCGAGGGGGCGCGAATTAATGAGCAGTTCTTC.

This clone showed up just a few times. The chain has TRBV4-3 and TRBJ1-5; D perhaps matches TRBD1 (5 bases). The CDR3 loop spans 16 amino acids. Per germline, CDR1 LGHNA and CDR2 YSLEER. The V end lost 4 bases, the J end lost 7 bases, and 20 bases lay between the germline ends. The CDR3 DNA reads as TGCGCCAGCAGCCCCGCCCTGGGGCTTTCTGGGCAGCCCCAGCATTTT. This encodes CASSPALGLSGQPQHF.

The chain couples TRBV30 to TRBJ2-3, with 8 bases aligning to TRBD2. Germline V CDR1 and CDR2: GTSNPN, SVGIG (reference sequence). The CDR3 contains 14 residues. J was trimmed by 0 bases and V by 6 bases; bases with no gene match: 5. The CDR3 region is CACQRGISTDTQYF. The DNA for the CDR3 is TGTGCCTGCCAGCGGGGGATTAGCACAGATACGCAGTATTTT.

This chain connects TRBV30 to TRBJ2-7, with D perhaps TRBD1 (5 bases). CDR3 length: 15 amino acids. The V end lost 3 bases, the J end lost 6 bases, and 21 bases lay between the germline ends. CDR1 GTSNPN and CDR2 SVGIG come from the germline V gene (reference sequence). CDR3: CAWSGWGQGVGEQYF. The CDR3, as DNA: TGTGCCTGGAGCGGGTGGGGTCAGGGTGTGGGCGAGCAGTACTTC.

V is TRBV6-6 and J is TRBJ2-7, with 8 positions matching TRBD1. The germline V gene encodes CDR1 MNHNY and CDR2 SVGAGI (reference sequence). V was clipped by 5 bases and J by 5 bases; unmatched bases: 5. CDR3 length: 13 residues. The CDR3 region has the DNA TGTGCCAGCAGTCCATGGACAGGGAACGAGCAGTACTTC. Residues: CASSPWTGNEQYF.

V usage is TRBV28 and J usage is TRBJ2-7; 7 bases map to TRBD1. This CDR3 is 15 amino acids long. Unmatched junction bases numbered 12, after V lost 5 bases and J lost 5 bases. CDR1 is MDHEN, CDR2 SYDVKM, per germline. CDR3 loop: CASSPALGGLHEQYF. The CDR3 nucleotides are TGTGCCAGCAGTCCCGCCCTAGGGGGCCTCCACGAGCAGTACTTC.

The chain combines TRBV7-3 with TRBJ1-5; no definite D call. The V and J ends lost 0 bases and 7 bases respectively, with 7 bases between them. Germline CDR1 and CDR2: SGHTA and FQGTGA. The CDR3 is 13 amino acids. This chain's CDR3 is CASSLTPGQPQHF. CDR3 DNA: TGTGCCAGCAGCTTAACTCCAGGACAGCCCCAGCATTTT.

The V call is TRBV3-1 (or the pseudogene TRBV3-2), the J call TRBJ1-1, with a tentative D call TRBD1 (5 bases). The germline CDR1 and CDR2 sequences are LGHDT and YNNKEL (reference sequence). The V end lost 7 bases, the J end lost 4 bases, and 13 bases lay between the germline ends. This CDR3 has 13 amino acids. CDR3 in DNA: TGTGCCAGCACCCGAGCAGGGATCACTGAAGCTTTCTTT. Translation: CASTRAGITEAFF.

V usage is TRBV18 and J usage is TRBJ2-1; 7 bases agree with TRBD1. Germline-derived CDR1 and CDR2 are KGHSH and LQKENI. Losses at the gene ends were 3 bases for V and 4 bases for J; bases not matched to a gene: 3. CDR3 length: 14 residues. The CDR3 DNA reads as TGTGCCAGCTCACCCGGGACAGCATACAATGAGCAGTTCTTC. It encodes CASSPGTAYNEQFF.

This clone was found once. The genes are TRBV11-2 and TRBJ2-3, with unresolved D. V was shortened by 1 base and J by 4 bases, with 9 bases between the two germline ends. CDR3 length equals 14 residues. CDR1 and CDR2 (germline): SGHAT, FQNNGV. The CDR3 spells CASSLGAWPDTQYF. As DNA, the CDR3 is TGTGCCAGCAGCTTAGGGGCCTGGCCAGATACGCAGTATTTT. Filled out from reference TRBV11-2 and TRBJ2-3, the complete variable domain reads EAGVAQSPRYKIIEKRQSVAFWCNPISGHATLYWYQQILGQGPKLLIQFQNNGVVDDSQLPKDRFSAERLKGVDSTLKIQPAKLEDSAVYLCASSLGAWPDTQYFGPGTRLTVL.

The chain has TRBV5-5 and TRBJ1-2; D gene unclear. This CDR3 contains 13 residues. The germline V and J ends were trimmed by 5 bases and 5 bases, with 13 bases remaining between them. Germline CDR1 is SGHKS and CDR2 is YYEKEE (reference sequence). The CDR3 DNA reads TGTGCCAGCAGGCGGACGGGGAGTTATGGCTACACCTTC. This codes for CASRRTGSYGYTF.

This chain links TRBV6-4 with TRBJ2-3, with 7 bases fitting TRBD2. The CDR3 totals 18 residues. The ends lost 0 bases at V and 4 bases at J; junction bases unmatched: 13. Germline V CDR1 and CDR2: MRHNA, SNTAGT. The CDR3 reads CASSDSSFGASGPDTQYF. CDR3 nucleotides: TGTGCCAGCAGTGACTCGAGTTTTGGGGCTAGCGGCCCAGATACGCAGTATTTT.